The clone carrying this T cell receptor beta chain was counted only a few times. The antigen remains unidentified. This entry comes from a study of response to subunit inactivated influenza vaccine. Findings and limits, study-wide: That few new T cells are recruited by each seasonal influenza vaccination was the authors' suggestion.

TCRdb reprocessed the RT-PCR reads with MiXCR, giving one entry per CDR3 protein. The table has more than 600,000 distinct CDR3 sequences, 15% to 20% seen once; the top ten hold about 11%. The origin of this receptor is a man aged 50 to 59 who received an inactivated influenza vaccine. The starting material was PBMCs from blood, obtained about 5 days after vaccination.

This chain's CDR3 is CSAPTSGNTGELFF. The CDR3 nucleotides read TGCAGTGCCCCGACTAGCGGAAACACCGGGGAGCTGTTTTTT. This chain connects TRBV20-1 to TRBJ2-2; 9 nucleotides line up with TRBD2. The CDR3 spans 14 residues. Per germline, CDR1 DFQATT and CDR2 SNEGSKA (reference sequence). The V gene end was trimmed by 6 bases and the J gene end by 2 bases; junction bases not matched to a gene: 4.